This T cell receptor beta chain was retrieved from a study of blood T cell repertoires in COVID-19. Background on the study: T cells, B-cell-depleted T cells, or PBMCs supplied cDNA or gDNA.

The germline gives CDR1 SGHTA, CDR2 FQGNSA. V shed 2 bases and J 5 bases; nucleotides not matched to a gene: 6. The CDR3 totals 15 residues. Clones were read by immunoSEQ multiplex PCR, and TCRdb kept only the in-frame ones, dropping some. The repertoire holds about 400,000 clones, 87% seen once, with roughly 10% in the top ten. This chain links TRBV7-2 with TRBJ1-2; 9 nucleotides agree with TRBD1. Material for sequencing was PBMCs or T cells enriched from blood (not recorded which). This clonotype was sampled from a woman aged 45-59 years who had recovered from COVID-19. This chain's CDR3 is CASSLNYGTGYGYTF. The CDR3 DNA reads as TGTGCCAGCAGCTTAAATTACGGGACAGGGTATGGCTACACCTTC. Full variable domain (outside the CDR3, taken from reference TRBV7-2 and TRBJ1-2): GAGVSQSPSNKVTEKGKDVELRCDPISGHTALYWYRQSLGQGLEFLIYFQGNSAPDKSGLPSDRFSAERTGGSVSTLTIQRTQQEDSAVYLCASSLNYGTGYGYTFGSGTRLTVV.